This entry lists 8 T cell receptor beta chains sequenced from one sample in a study of spatial heterogeneity in lung cancer. Study results and limitations: Higher tumor mutation counts went along with higher counts of expanded intratumoral alpha and beta TCRs.

Noted time point: sample taken at primary tumor resection. These receptors' antigens are unknown. TCRdb itself ran the 5' RACE reads through MiXCR, one entry per CDR3 protein. The repertoire holds about 800 distinct CDR3 sequences, with approximately 14% as singletons. Sequenced material: lung tumor tissue, taken at surgery. The receptor source for this set is a male donor with early-stage non-small cell lung cancer.

Sample share makes this clonotype hyperexpanded. Little can be read into the size of this beta chain, an off-target read in a library designed for alpha chains. This chain connects TRBV12-3 or TRBV12-4 to TRBJ1-5, with D perhaps matching TRBD1 (5 bases). The germline V and J ends were trimmed by 3 bases and 5 bases, with 8 bases remaining between them. The CDR3 has 13 amino acids. This CDR3 is CASSFTGDQPQHF. CDR3 bases: TGTGCCAGCAGTTTTACGGGGGATCAGCCCCAGCATTTT.

Concerning this clonotype itself: A library made for alpha chains picked up this beta chain off target, so its size means little. The chain joins TRBV4-1 to TRBJ2-7; 10 bases are shared with TRBD1. V lost 2 bases, J lost 6 bases, and 13 bases stayed unmatched. The CDR3 runs 17 residues. Germline values: CDR1 MGHRA, CDR2 YSYEKL. The CDR3, as DNA: TGCGCCAGCAGCCAAACGGGGACAGGGGCTTCTTATAGCGAGCAGTACTTC. Translation: CASSQTGTGASYSEQYF.

This clonotype qualifies as large (0.1 to 1%). This beta chain slipped into a library made for alpha chains as a stray read, so its size is not meaningful. J is TRBJ1-4 and V is TRBV30, with D possibly TRBD1 on 6 matching bases. Trimming removed 3 bases from V and 7 bases from J, with 18 bases in between. This CDR3 contains 15 residues. The germline V gene encodes CDR1 GTSNPN and CDR2 SVGIG (reference sequence). The CDR3 reads CAWSVPRGGGEKLFF. The CDR3 DNA reads as TGTGCCTGGAGCGTCCCTAGGGGGGGCGGTGAAAAACTGTTTTTT.

This clonotype is large. A library prepared for alpha chains yielded this beta chain as an off-target read; its size is of little meaning. V is TRBV10-3 and J is TRBJ2-3; weak D call: TRBD2 (6 bases). Trimming left V 2 bases short and J 5 bases short, with 11 bases between. Germline V lookup: CDR1 ENHRY, CDR2 SYGVKD. The CDR3 has 14 residues. The CDR3 DNA reads TGTGCCATCAGTGAGGGCGGGGCAGTAGATACGCAGTATTTT. It encodes CAISEGGAVDTQYF.

By share, this clonotype counts as large. For a library built for alpha chains, this beta chain is a stray read; little rests on its size. This rearrangement joins TRBV19 to TRBJ1-1, with D unclear. This CDR3 contains 13 residues. Trimming removed 3 bases at V and 4 bases at J, with 9 bases between. The germline V gene has CDR1 LNHDA and CDR2 SQIVND (reference sequence). The CDR3 region has the DNA TGTGCCAGTAGTATCCCCCCCCTCACTGAAGCTTTCTTT. Its protein product is CASSIPPLTEAFF.

This clonotype is deemed medium-sized (0.01 to 0.1%). Since it is a stray read in a library aimed at alpha chains, this beta chain has a size that is not meaningful. J is TRBJ1-2 and V is TRBV18; D is possibly TRBD1 (5 bases). Trimming shortened V by 2 bases and J by 3 bases, and 13 bases separated the two germline ends. CDR1 is KGHSH and CDR2 is LQKENI in the germline V gene. The CDR3 length is 15 residues. CDR3 residues: CASSPSAGKDYGYTF. The CDR3 DNA reads TGTGCCAGCTCACCATCTGCAGGGAAAGACTATGGCTACACCTTC.

A note on this clonotype: In a library made to pick up alpha chains, this beta chain is a stray read with a size that means little. V and J are TRBV27 and TRBJ2-7; D unresolved. From germline, CDR1 is MNHEY and CDR2 SMNVEV (reference sequence). The CDR3 runs to 13 residues. V dropped 3 bases and J dropped 3 bases, with 9 bases sitting between them. The CDR3 DNA is TGTGCCAGCAGTTTGGGTCCGGGCTACGAGCAGTACTTC. Encoded protein: CASSLGPGYEQYF.

By share, this clonotype ranks as large (0.1 to 1%). The library was built for alpha chains, so this beta chain is an off-target read and its size means little. This chain joins TRBV5-1 and TRBJ1-2; D might be TRBD1 (5 bases). V was clipped by 6 bases and J by 6 bases, with 15 bases between them. Germline loops: CDR1 SGHRS, CDR2 YFSETQ. The CDR3 runs to 13 residues. In DNA form, the CDR3 reads TGCGCCAGCACTATTCAGGGCGGACATGGCTACACCTTC. It specifies CASTIQGGHGYTF.